These 10 T cell receptor beta chains share one sample of origin, sequenced in a study of T cells of healthy individuals. A single record per CDR3 protein comes from TCRdb applying MiXCR to the 5' RACE reads. The sample has 40,000 to 65,000 distinct CDR3 sequences; 14% to 15% are singletons. Receptors were obtained from a human donor in good health.

This clonotype was observed many times. The chain couples TRBV12-3 or TRBV12-4 to TRBJ2-7, with 8 bases fitting TRBD1. The V and J ends lost 3 bases and 6 bases, in that order; junction bases with no gene match: 4. CDR3 length: 13 residues. The CDR3 here is CASSFAGGGEQYF. DNA for the CDR3: TGTGCCAGCAGTTTTGCAGGGGGCGGCGAGCAGTACTTC.

The sample holds a few counts of this clonotype. The chain links TRBV5-6 to TRBJ2-1, with 11 bases aligning to TRBD1. Germline V gives CDR1 SGHDT, CDR2 YYEEEE. The CDR3 contains 15 residues. The trim removed 2 bases at V and 12 bases at J, leaving 10 bases unmatched. CDR3 amino acids: CASSLTGTGGSGQFF. DNA of the CDR3: TGTGCCAGCAGCTTAACCGGGACAGGGGGTAGTGGGCAGTTCTTC.

The table lists this clonotype with many counts. The rearrangement uses TRBV9 and TRBJ2-7; no clear D. V lost 1 base to trimming and J lost 7 bases, with 18 bases between them. The CDR3 is 15 amino acids. CDR1 is SGDLS and CDR2 is YYNGEE in the germline V gene. The CDR3 loop reads CASSVSAEPTREQYF. The CDR3, as DNA: TGTGCCAGCAGCGTATCAGCCGAGCCTACGAGGGAGCAGTACTTC.

As to this clonotype: It may be a read error: a sequence one base away is much more abundant. The chain combines TRBV19 with TRBJ1-5; unclear D gene. CDR1 is LNHDA, CDR2 SQIVND, per germline (reference sequence). V was shortened by 3 bases and J by 1 base, with 13 bases between the two germline ends. CDR3 length: 16 amino acids. CDR3 nucleotide sequence: TGTGCCAGTAGTATTGTTGAGGTGGGGAGCAATCAGCCCCAGCATTTT. Encoded protein: CASSIVEVGSNQPQHF.

At least ten counts were recorded for this clonotype. V gene TRBV5-6 combines with J gene TRBJ2-3; either TRBD1 or TRBD2 may fit D (5 bases each). The CDR3 is 16 amino acids. Trimming took 2 bases from V and 0 from J, leaving 13 bases between them. The germline gives CDR1 SGHDT, CDR2 YYEEEE. CDR3 region: CASSFWGRQSTDTQYF. For the CDR3, the DNA is TGTGCCAGCAGCTTTTGGGGACGGCAGAGCACAGATACGCAGTATTTT.

The chain joins TRBV20-1 to TRBJ2-5; a possible D gene is TRBD2 (5 bases). This CDR3 contains 14 residues. Germline V gene lookup returns CDR1 DFQATT and CDR2 SNEGSKA (reference sequence). Trimming took 6 bases from V and 2 from J, leaving 16 bases between them. This CDR3 is CSALGGGAQETQYF. In DNA, the CDR3 is TGCAGTGCCCTTGGCGGAGGAGCGCAAGAGACCCAGTACTTC.

The chain joins TRBV20-1 to TRBJ2-2, with 8 bases that match TRBD2. Germline V lookup: CDR1 DFQATT, CDR2 SNEGSKA (reference sequence). The CDR3 spans 15 residues. V lost 1 base, J lost 3 bases, and 4 bases stayed unmatched. The CDR3 region has the DNA TGCAGTGCTAGAGGTCCCGGGAGGGACACCGGGGAGCTGTTTTTT. Translating it yields CSARGPGRDTGELFF.

The chain couples TRBV12-5 to TRBJ1-2; 12 positions agree with TRBD1. V lost 1 base and J lost 2; bases outside the gene matches: 8. The CDR3 sequence is 18 residues long. Germline assignment: CDR1 LGHNT and CDR2 FRNRAP. The CDR3 DNA sequence: TGTGCTAGTGGTTTGGCACCGGGACAGGGGGCGCAGAACTATGGCTACACCTTC. Amino acid sequence: CASGLAPGQGAQNYGYTF.

This clonotype was counted ten times or more. This chain links TRBV29-1 with TRBJ2-3; D might be TRBD2 (7 bases). V was trimmed by 1 base and J by 0 bases, leaving 11 bases between them. CDR1 is SQVTM, CDR2 ANQGSEA, per germline. There are 15 residues in the CDR3. This CDR3 is CSVEGGGLSTDTQYF. In DNA, the CDR3 is TGCAGCGTTGAAGGCGGGGGCCTCAGCACAGATACGCAGTATTTT.

The J gene is TRBJ1-1, the V gene TRBV5-1; unclear D gene. This CDR3 is 15 amino acids long. Trimming pared 0 bases from V and 3 bases from J, leaving 12 bases between. Germline CDR1 SGHRS, CDR2 YFSETQ. The DNA for the CDR3 is TGCGCCAGCAGCTTGGGAGGGCTTACCTACACTGAAGCTTTCTTT. Its translation is CASSLGGLTYTEAFF.